Shown below are 10 T cell receptor beta chains from a single sample sequenced in a study of a mutant IDH1 vaccine in newly diagnosed glioma. The assay was immunoSEQ multiplex PCR, and TCRdb's table has in-frame clones only and misses some. The sample has roughly 60,000 clones; 80% are singletons. The time point: week 23, last vaccination. Mutant IDH1 20-mer peptide, at 300 ug, made up each vaccine dose, with topical imiquimod. Antigens for these TCRs are unknown. Here the sequenced sample was PBMCs, taken from a glioma patient whose treatment included an IDH1 peptide vaccine. Receptor source: a man aged 40-49 years with glioma.

The chain has TRBV15 and TRBJ1-1, with D uncertain. This CDR3 is built from 13 residues. Looked up from germline, CDR1 is LNHNV and CDR2 is YYDKDF (reference sequence). V lost 7 bases and J 1 base, leaving 10 bases between the germline ends. The CDR3 here is CATTLGTNTEAFF. The DNA for the CDR3 is TGTGCCACCACCCTGGGTACGAACACTGAAGCTTTCTTT. Using reference TRBV15 and TRBJ1-1 for the parts outside the CDR3, the full variable domain is DAMVIQNPRYQVTQFGKPVTLSCSQTLNHNVMYWYQQKSSQAPKLLFHYYDKDFNNEADTPDNFQSRRPNTSFCFLDIRSPGLGDTAMYLCATTLGTNTEAFFGQGTRLTVV.

This chain uses TRBV30 with TRBJ2-5; D possibly corresponds to TRBD2 (7 bases). The CDR3 covers 15 residues. Germline V gene lookup returns CDR1 GTSNPN and CDR2 SVGIG (reference sequence). Trimming left V 1 base short and J 5 bases short, with 17 bases between. The CDR3 sequence is CAWSALWGGLETQYF. DNA of the CDR3: TGTGCCTGGAGTGCACTGTGGGGGGGCCTGGAGACCCAGTACTTC. Filled out from reference TRBV30 and TRBJ2-5, the complete variable domain reads SQTIHQWPATLVQPVGSPLSLECTVEGTSNPNLYWYRQAAGRGLQLLFYSVGIGQISSEVPQNLSASRPQDRQFILSSKKLLLSDSGFYLCAWSALWGGLETQYFGPGTRLLVL.

The V and J genes are TRBV6-6 and TRBJ1-3; possible D gene TRBD1, 6 bases. CDR3 size: 16 residues. In germline, CDR1 is MNHNY, CDR2 SVGAGI (reference sequence). The germline V and J ends were trimmed by 5 bases and 3 bases, with 17 bases remaining between them. The CDR3 coding sequence is TGTGCCAGCAGTCCGGACAGCCTTTCTGGTGGAAACACCATATATTTT. This encodes CASSPDSLSGGNTIYF.

The genes are TRBV19 and TRBJ2-1; 7 bases map to TRBD2. Germline-derived CDR1 and CDR2 are LNHDA and SQIVND (reference sequence). This CDR3 has 16 amino acids. Trimming at V came to 8 bases and at J to 4 bases, leaving 14 bases not matched to a gene. The CDR3 DNA reads TGTGCCAGTGGGGGTTTGCGCGGGAGAAAGTACAATGAGCAGTTCTTC. It translates to CASGGLRGRKYNEQFF.

The V call is TRBV5-1, the J call TRBJ2-5; the D gene is possibly TRBD1 (6 bases). The germline gives CDR1 SGHRS, CDR2 YFSETQ. Trimming removed 2 bases from V and 1 base from J, with 9 bases in between. The CDR3 loop spans 14 amino acids. CDR3 protein: CASSLRGFQETQYF. The DNA for the CDR3 is TGCGCCAGCAGCTTAAGGGGGTTCCAAGAGACCCAGTACTTC.

The V and J genes are TRBV6-4 and TRBJ1-3; D possibly corresponds to TRBD1 (6 bases). Germline CDR1 is MRHNA and CDR2 is SNTAGT. Trimming removed 7 bases at V and 8 bases at J, with 15 bases between. The CDR3 is 13 residues long. CDR3 DNA: TGTGCCAGCACCCGACAGGTAACGGACACCATATATTTT. The encoded protein is CASTRQVTDTIYF.

The CDR3 nucleotides read TGTGCCAGCAGTGAGGGGGACAGTTCCTATGGCTACACCTTC. Residues: CASSEGDSSYGYTF. The gene calls are TRBV2 and TRBJ1-2; TRBD1 aligns across 7 bases. The CDR3 has 14 residues. In germline, CDR1 is SNHLY, CDR2 FYNNEI. J gave up 4 bases and V 3 bases, and 5 bases lay outside the gene matches.

This clone occurred a few times. The chain combines TRBV2 with TRBJ2-7; D is perhaps TRBD1 (6 bases). CDR1 and CDR2 (germline): SNHLY, FYNNEI. The CDR3 consists of 16 residues. V was pared by 7 bases and J by 2 bases, with 21 bases between. The CDR3 is CASTRKPGDTPYEQYF. The DNA for the CDR3 is TGTGCCAGCACTAGGAAACCAGGGGACACCCCCTACGAGCAGTACTTC.

V is TRBV2 and J is TRBJ1-2; a weak D match, TRBD1 (6 bases). The germline gives CDR1 SNHLY, CDR2 FYNNEI. Trimming removed 4 bases from V and 4 bases from J, with 13 bases in between. This CDR3 spans 14 amino acids. The CDR3 region has the DNA TGTGCCAGCAGTGCACAGGGCCCCCTCTATGGCTACACCTTC. Amino acid sequence: CASSAQGPLYGYTF.

The chain joins TRBV7-6 to TRBJ2-7, with D perhaps matching TRBD2 (5 bases). Per germline, CDR1 SGHVS and CDR2 FNYEAQ. The CDR3 has 13 amino acids. Trimming took off 5 bases at V and 4 bases at J, with 12 bases between the two ends. The CDR3 here is CASSPTGFYEQYF. CDR3 nucleotide sequence: TGTGCCAGCAGCCCCACGGGGTTTTACGAGCAGTACTTC. The variable domain in full, with the rest retrieved from reference TRBV7-6 and TRBJ2-7, is GAGVSQSPRYKVTKRGQDVALRCDPISGHVSLYWYRQALGQGPEFLTYFNYEAQQDKSGLPNDRFSAERPEGSISTLTIQRTEQRDSAMYRCASSPTGFYEQYFGPGTRLTVT.